The rows below give T cell receptor beta chains drawn from one sample of a study of tumor-infiltrating lymphocytes in localized non-small cell lung cancer. Generated by immunoSEQ multiplex PCR, the TCRdb table keeps only in-frame clones and is missing some. The data contain 10,000 or so clones, more than 70% of them singletons. Sequenced input: lung tumor tissue. These TCRs come from a human donor with non-small cell lung cancer. CDR3s leave out the opening cysteine and the closing phenylalanine or tryptophan. The order of the fields is clone size, CDR3 length, V gene, J gene, CDR3 protein. Where a row states a size, it is once, few, many or the class of an expanded clone; other rows omit it.

NA	12	TRBV27	TRBJ2-2	ASSLIPNTGELF
few	12	TRBV15	TRBJ1-1	ATSREEVMGEAF
NA	13	TRBV4-1	TRBJ2-7	ASSQAPPSSYEQY
NA	11	TRBV27	TRBJ1-1	ASSLDIDRKAF
NA	10	TRBV18	TRBJ1-5	ASSLGVQPQH
NA	15	TRBV5-1	TRBJ2-5	ASSLFPGMGGEETQY
NA	15	TRBV7-9	TRBJ1-4	ASSRKGQGATNEKLF
NA	15	TRBV15	TRBJ2-1	ATSRGLGASSYNEQF
large	12	TRBV27	TRBJ1-2	ASRTQGANYGYT
NA	14	TRBV19	TRBJ2-1	ASRTKTSGGYNEQF
once	14	TRBV7-2	TRBJ2-7	ASSLVSGQSSYEQY
NA	11	TRBV30	TRBJ2-7	AWSVVRAGEQY
NA	11	TRBV10-1	TRBJ2-7	ASSEQGSHEQY
NA	13	TRBV6-1	TRBJ2-3	ASSVSDRGTDTQY
once	11	TRBV9	TRBJ2-2	ASMGSGGGELF
NA	16	TRBV7-9	TRBJ2-1	ASSLGTSGRGAYNEQF
NA	13	TRBV19	TRBJ1-4	ASTADRIEAEKLF
few	12	TRBV5-1	TRBJ1-2	ASSPDRGNYGYT
NA	12	TRBV5-1	TRBJ1-4	ASSLGTGSEKLF
NA	11	TRBV5-1	TRBJ2-5	ASSLAIRETQY
NA	12	TRBV7-7	TRBJ2-7	ASSLGQGNYEQY
NA	14	TRBV7-3	TRBJ2-3	ASSRGTGSSTDTQY
NA	14	TRBV4-2	TRBJ1-6	ASSQDRDRANSPLH
NA	16	TRBV5-1	TRBJ1-2	ASSTWAGTGHVSYGYT
few	13	TRBV5-1	TRBJ2-7	ASSLAGQEFYEQY
NA	11	TRBV29-1	TRBJ1-1	SGRLGGSTEAF
NA	12	TRBV6-5	TRBJ1-6	ASRTTDVGSPLH
NA	10	TRBV5-1	TRBJ2-7	ASSLWGDEQY
NA	13	TRBV18	TRBJ2-6	ASSPPSSGANVLT
NA	11	TRBV6-5	TRBJ1-1	ASYGRMDTEAF
NA	15	TRBV13	TRBJ2-3	ASSPRTDGGSTDTQY
NA	13	TRBV5-1	TRBJ1-1	ASSLAGQGWTEAF
NA	13	TRBV6-5	TRBJ1-2	ASRLRRQRDYGYT
NA	14	TRBV11-2	TRBJ1-6	ASSFGWARYNSPLH
NA	13	TRBV9	TRBJ1-1	ASSPQGGTNTEAF
NA	12	TRBV6-5	TRBJ1-2	ASSYKGGQQGYT
NA	15	TRBV11-3	TRBJ2-1	ASAAGSIPGAYNEQF
once	9	TRBV20-1	TRBJ1-1	SFPGRTEAF
NA	15	TRBV11-2	TRBJ2-7	ASKLPGAATSSYEQY
medium-sized	11	TRBV4-2	TRBJ2-7	ASSRGTGNEQY
few	14	TRBV19	TRBJ2-1	ASSISHDSSYNEQF
once	12	TRBV27	TRBJ2-6	ASSQETGANVLT
NA	9	TRBV30	TRBJ1-6	AWRRRSPLH
few	11	TRBV6-5	TRBJ1-1	ASSYPGGTEAF
NA	14	TRBV18	TRBJ1-4	ASSRTGTSANEKLF
NA	13	TRBV27	TRBJ2-1	ASSFEGPRYNEQF
NA	11	TRBV7-7	TRBJ2-3	ASSLAEADTQY
NA	14	TRBV5-1	TRBJ2-7	ASSLGHRDLLYEQY
once	15	TRBV7-9	TRBJ2-2	ASSLVFGQGNLGELF
NA	13	TRBV6-5	TRBJ2-1	ASSPHGSSYNEQF